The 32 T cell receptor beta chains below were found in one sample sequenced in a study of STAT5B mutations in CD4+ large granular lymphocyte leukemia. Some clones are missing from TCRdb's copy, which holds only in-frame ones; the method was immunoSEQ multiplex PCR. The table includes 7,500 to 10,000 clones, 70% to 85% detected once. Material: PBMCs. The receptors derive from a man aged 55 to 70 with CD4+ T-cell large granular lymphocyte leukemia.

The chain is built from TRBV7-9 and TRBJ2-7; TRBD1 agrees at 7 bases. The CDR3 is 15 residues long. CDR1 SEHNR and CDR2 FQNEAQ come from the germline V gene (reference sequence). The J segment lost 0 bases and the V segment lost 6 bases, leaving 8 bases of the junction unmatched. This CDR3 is CASRPGQSYSYEQYF. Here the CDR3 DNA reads TGTGCCAGCAGACCGGGACAGAGTTACTCCTACGAGCAGTACTTC.

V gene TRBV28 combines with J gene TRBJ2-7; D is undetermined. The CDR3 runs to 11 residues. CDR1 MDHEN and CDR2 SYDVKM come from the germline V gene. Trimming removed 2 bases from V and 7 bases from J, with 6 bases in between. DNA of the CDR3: TGTGCCAGCAGTTTAATCCGGGAGCAGTACTTC. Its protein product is CASSLIREQYF. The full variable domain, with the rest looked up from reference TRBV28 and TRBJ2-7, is DVKVTQSSRYLVKRTGEKVFLECVQDMDHENMFWYRQDPGLGLRLIYFSYDVKMKEKGDIPEGYSVSREKKERFSLILESASTNQTSMYLCASSLIREQYFGPGTRLTVT.

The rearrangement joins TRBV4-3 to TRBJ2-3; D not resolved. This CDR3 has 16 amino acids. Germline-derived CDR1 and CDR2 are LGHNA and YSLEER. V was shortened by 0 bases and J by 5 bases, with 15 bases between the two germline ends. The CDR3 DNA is TGCGCCAGCAGCCAAGATCCGAATGCGATATTAGATACGCAGTATTTT. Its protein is CASSQDPNAILDTQYF.

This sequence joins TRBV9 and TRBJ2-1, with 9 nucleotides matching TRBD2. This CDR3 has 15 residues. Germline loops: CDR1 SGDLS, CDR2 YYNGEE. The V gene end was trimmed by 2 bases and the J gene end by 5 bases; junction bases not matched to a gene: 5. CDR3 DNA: TGTGCCAGCAGCGTCCTGGCGGGAGGGGACAATGAGCAGTTCTTC. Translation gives CASSVLAGGDNEQFF.

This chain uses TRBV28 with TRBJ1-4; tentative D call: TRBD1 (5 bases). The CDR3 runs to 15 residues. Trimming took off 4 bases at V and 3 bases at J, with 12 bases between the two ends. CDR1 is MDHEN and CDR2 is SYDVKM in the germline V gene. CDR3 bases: TGTGCCAGCAGTTCCCAGGGTAGGGCTAATGAAAAACTGTTTTTT. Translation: CASSSQGRANEKLFF.

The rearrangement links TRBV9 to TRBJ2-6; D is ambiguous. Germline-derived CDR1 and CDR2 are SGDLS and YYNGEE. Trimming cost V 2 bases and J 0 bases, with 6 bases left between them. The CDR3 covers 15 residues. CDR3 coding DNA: TGTGCCAGCAGCGTCGACTCCTCTGGGGCCAACGTCCTGACTTTC. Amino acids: CASSVDSSGANVLTF. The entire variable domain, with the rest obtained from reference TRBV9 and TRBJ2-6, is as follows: DSGVTQTPKHLITATGQRVTLRCSPRSGDLSVYWYQQSLDQGLQFLIQYYNGEERAKGNILERFSAQQFPDLHSELNLSSLELGDSALYFCASSVDSSGANVLTFGAGSRLTVL.

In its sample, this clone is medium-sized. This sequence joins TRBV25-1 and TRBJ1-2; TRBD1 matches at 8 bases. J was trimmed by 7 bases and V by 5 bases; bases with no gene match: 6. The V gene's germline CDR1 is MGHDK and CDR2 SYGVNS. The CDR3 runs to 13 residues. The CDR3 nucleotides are TGTGCCAGCAGTTTCCAGGGGGCGCTTGGCTACACCTTC. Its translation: CASSFQGALGYTF.

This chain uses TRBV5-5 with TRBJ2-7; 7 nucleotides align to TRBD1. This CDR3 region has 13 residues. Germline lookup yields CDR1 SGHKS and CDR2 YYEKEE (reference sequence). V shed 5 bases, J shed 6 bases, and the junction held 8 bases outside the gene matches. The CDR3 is CASSRTGIGEQYF. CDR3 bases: TGTGCCAGCAGTCGGACAGGCATTGGCGAGCAGTACTTC. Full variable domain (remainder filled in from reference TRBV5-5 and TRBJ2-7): DAGVTQSPTHLIKTRGQQVTLRCSPISGHKSVSWYQQVLGQGPQFIFQYYEKEERGRGNFPDRFSARQFPNYSSELNVNALLLGDSALYLCASSRTGIGEQYFGPGTRLTVT.

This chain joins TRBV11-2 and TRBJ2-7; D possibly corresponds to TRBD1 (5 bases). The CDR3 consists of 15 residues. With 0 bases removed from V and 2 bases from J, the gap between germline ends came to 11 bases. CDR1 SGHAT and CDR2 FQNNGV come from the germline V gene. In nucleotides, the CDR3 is TGTGCCAGCAGCTTAGATGCCGACAGAACCTACGAGCAGTACTTC. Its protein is CASSLDADRTYEQYF.

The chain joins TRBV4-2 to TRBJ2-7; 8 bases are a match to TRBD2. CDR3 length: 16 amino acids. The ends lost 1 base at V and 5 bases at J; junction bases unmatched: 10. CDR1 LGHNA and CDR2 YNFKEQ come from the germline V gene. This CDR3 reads CASSQGPREGVHEQYF. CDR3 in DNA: TGTGCCAGCAGCCAAGGCCCCCGGGAGGGGGTCCACGAGCAGTACTTC.

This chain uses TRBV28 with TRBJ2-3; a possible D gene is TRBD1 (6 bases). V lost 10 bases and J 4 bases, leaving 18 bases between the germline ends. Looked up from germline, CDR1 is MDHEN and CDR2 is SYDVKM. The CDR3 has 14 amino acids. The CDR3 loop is CATRGEGEADTQYF. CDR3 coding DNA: TGTGCCACCAGGGGCGAAGGGGAAGCAGATACGCAGTATTTT.

CDR3 in DNA: TGTGCCAGTTGGTGGGGGGCTGAAGCTTTCTTT. Translating gives CASWWGAEAFF. The rearrangement uses TRBV19 and TRBJ1-1; perhaps TRBD1 as D (5 bases). Trimming pared 8 bases from V and 6 bases from J, leaving 10 bases between. Germline V CDR1 and CDR2: LNHDA, SQIVND (reference sequence). The CDR3 totals 11 residues.

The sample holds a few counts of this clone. In nucleotides, the CDR3 is TGTGCCAGCAGCTTAATAGGTAGGGGACTAGCGGGAGTGGATGAGCAGTTCTTC. Encoded protein: CASSLIGRGLAGVDEQFF. V gene TRBV7-3 combines with J gene TRBJ2-1; 14 nucleotides match TRBD2. The germline V gene has CDR1 SGHTA and CDR2 FQGTGA. The CDR3 is made up of 18 amino acids. The V gene end was trimmed by 1 base and the J gene end by 8 bases; junction bases not matched to a gene: 10.

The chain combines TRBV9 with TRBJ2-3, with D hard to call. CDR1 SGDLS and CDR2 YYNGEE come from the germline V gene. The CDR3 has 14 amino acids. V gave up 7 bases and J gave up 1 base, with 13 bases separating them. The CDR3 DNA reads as TGTGCCAGCGGGTTGGCAGGAGGCACAGATACGCAGTATTTT. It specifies CASGLAGGTDTQYF.

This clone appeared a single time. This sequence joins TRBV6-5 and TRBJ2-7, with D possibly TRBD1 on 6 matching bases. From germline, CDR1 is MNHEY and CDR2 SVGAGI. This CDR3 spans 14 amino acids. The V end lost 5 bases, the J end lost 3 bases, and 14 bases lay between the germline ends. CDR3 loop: CASSPRDTYYEQYF. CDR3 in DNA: TGTGCCAGCAGTCCTCGGGACACCTACTACGAGCAGTACTTC.

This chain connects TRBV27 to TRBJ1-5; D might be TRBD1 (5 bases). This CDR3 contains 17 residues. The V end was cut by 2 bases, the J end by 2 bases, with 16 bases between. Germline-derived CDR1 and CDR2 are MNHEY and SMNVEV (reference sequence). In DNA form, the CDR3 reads TGTGCCAGCAGTTTAAAATCGCAGGGTTTTGGCAATCAGCCCCAGCATTTT. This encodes CASSLKSQGFGNQPQHF.

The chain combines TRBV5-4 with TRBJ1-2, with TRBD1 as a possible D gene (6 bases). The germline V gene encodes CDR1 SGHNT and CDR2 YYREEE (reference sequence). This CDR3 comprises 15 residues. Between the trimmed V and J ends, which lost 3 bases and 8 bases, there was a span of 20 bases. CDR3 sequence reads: CASSSSGTPQTGYTF. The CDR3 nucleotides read TGTGCCAGCAGCTCCTCTGGGACACCCCAAACGGGCTACACCTTC.

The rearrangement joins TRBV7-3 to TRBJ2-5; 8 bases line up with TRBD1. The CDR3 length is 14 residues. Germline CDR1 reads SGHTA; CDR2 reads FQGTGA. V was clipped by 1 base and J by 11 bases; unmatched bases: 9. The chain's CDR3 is CASSLIPWTGQQYF. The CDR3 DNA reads TGTGCCAGCAGCTTAATTCCATGGACAGGGCAGCAGTACTTC.

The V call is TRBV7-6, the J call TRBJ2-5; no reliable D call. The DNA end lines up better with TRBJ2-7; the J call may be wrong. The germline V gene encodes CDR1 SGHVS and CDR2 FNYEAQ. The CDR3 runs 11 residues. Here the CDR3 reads CASSPGYEQYF. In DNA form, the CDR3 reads TGTGCCAGCAGCCCGGGCTACGAGCAGTACTTC.

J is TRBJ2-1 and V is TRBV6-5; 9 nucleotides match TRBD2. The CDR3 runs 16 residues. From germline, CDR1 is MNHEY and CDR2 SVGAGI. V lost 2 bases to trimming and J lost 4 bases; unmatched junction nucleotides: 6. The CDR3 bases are TGTGCCAGCAGTTACGGGCTAGCGGGGACTTACAATGAGCAGTTCTTC. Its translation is CASSYGLAGTYNEQFF.

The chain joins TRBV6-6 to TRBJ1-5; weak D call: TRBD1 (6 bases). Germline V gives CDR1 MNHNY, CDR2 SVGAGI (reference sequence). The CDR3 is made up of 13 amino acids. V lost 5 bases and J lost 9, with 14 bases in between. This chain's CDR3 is CASSPQETGPQHF. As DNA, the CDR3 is TGTGCCAGCAGTCCCCAGGAGACAGGGCCCCAGCATTTT.

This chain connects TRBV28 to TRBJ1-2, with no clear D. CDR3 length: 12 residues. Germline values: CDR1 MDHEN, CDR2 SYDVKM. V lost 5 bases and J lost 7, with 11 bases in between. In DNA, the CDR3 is TGTGCCAGCAGTACGACAAGGATTGGCTACACCTTC. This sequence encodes CASSTTRIGYTF.

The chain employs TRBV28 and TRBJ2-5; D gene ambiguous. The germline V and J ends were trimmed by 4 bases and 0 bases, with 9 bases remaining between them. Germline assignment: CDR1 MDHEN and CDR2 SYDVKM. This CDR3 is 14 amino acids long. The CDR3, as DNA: TGTGCCAGCAGTTCCCGGACGTACCAAGAGACCCAGTACTTC. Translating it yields CASSSRTYQETQYF.

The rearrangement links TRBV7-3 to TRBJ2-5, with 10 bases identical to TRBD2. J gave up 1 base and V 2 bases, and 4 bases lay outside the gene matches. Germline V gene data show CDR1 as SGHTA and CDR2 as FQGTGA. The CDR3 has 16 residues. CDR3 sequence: CASSLWVAGGQETQYF. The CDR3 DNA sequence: TGTGCCAGCAGCTTATGGGTAGCGGGAGGCCAAGAGACCCAGTACTTC.

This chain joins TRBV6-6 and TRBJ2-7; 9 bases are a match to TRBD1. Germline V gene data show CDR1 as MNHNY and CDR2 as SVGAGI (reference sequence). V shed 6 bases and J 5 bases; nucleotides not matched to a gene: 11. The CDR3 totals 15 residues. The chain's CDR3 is CASSYRGRGEDEQYF. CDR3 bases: TGTGCCAGCAGCTACAGGGGGCGAGGTGAGGACGAGCAGTACTTC.

The DNA of the CDR3 is TGTGCCTGGAGTGTACGGGGGGTAGGGACTGAAGCTTTCTTT. Protein: CAWSVRGVGTEAFF. The chain employs TRBV30 and TRBJ1-1, with a tentative D call TRBD1 (5 bases). The length of the CDR3 is 14 residues. Deletions cut 0 bases from V and 5 bases from J, with 13 bases between. Germline V CDR1 and CDR2: GTSNPN, SVGIG (reference sequence). Complete variable domain (other parts from reference TRBV30 and TRBJ1-1): SQTIHQWPATLVQPVGSPLSLECTVEGTSNPNLYWYRQAAGRGLQLLFYSVGIGQISSEVPQNLSASRPQDRQFILSSKKLLLSDSGFYLCAWSVRGVGTEAFFGQGTRLTVV.

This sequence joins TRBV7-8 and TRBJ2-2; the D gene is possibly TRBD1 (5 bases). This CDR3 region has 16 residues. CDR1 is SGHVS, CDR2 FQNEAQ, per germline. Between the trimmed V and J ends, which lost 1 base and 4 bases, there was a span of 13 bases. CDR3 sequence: CASSLVPGLGTGELFF. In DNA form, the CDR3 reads TGTGCCAGCAGCTTAGTCCCAGGGTTGGGCACCGGGGAGCTGTTTTTT.

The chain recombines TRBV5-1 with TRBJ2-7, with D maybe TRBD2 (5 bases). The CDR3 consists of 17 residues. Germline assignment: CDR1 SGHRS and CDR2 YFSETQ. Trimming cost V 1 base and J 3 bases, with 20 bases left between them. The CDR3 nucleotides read TGCGCCAGCAGCTTGATGGTCTTGGGAGTTCGTCTCTACGAGCAGTACTTC. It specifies CASSLMVLGVRLYEQYF.

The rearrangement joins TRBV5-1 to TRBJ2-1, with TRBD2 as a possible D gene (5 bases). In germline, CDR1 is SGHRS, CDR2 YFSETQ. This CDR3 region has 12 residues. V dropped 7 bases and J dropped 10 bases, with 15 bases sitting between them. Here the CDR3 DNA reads TGCGCCAGCCTTGGGCTGACGGGAGAGCAGTTCTTC. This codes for CASLGLTGEQFF.

The CDR3 region has the DNA TGTGCCAGCAGCCAAGATGCAACAGGGCCGGGGGAGCAGTACTTC. Encoded protein: CASSQDATGPGEQYF. The rearrangement uses TRBV14 and TRBJ2-7; possibly TRBD1 for D (6 bases). The V and J ends lost 0 bases and 7 bases respectively, with 16 bases between them. Germline V CDR1 and CDR2: SGHDN, FVKESK. This CDR3 spans 15 amino acids.

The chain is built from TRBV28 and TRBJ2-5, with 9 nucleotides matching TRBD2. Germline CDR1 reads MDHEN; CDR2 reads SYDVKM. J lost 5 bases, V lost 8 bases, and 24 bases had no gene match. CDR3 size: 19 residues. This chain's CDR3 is CASGSGNGAGGPSGETQYF. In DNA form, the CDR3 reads TGTGCCAGCGGCTCTGGAAACGGGGCGGGAGGGCCGTCTGGGGAGACCCAGTACTTC.

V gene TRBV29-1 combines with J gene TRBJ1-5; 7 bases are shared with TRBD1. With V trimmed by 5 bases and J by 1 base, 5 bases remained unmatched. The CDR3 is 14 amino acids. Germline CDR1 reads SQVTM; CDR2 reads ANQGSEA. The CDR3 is CSVRQGGSNQPQHF. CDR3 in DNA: TGCAGCGTTAGACAAGGGGGCAGCAATCAGCCCCAGCATTTT. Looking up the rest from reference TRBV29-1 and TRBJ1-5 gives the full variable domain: SAVISQKPSRDICQRGTSLTIQCQVDSQVTMMFWYRQQPGQSLTLIATANQGSEATYESGFVIDKFPISRPNLTFSTLTVSNMSPEDSSIYLCSVRQGGSNQPQHFGDGTRLSIL.